This T cell receptor beta chain stems from a study of molecular identifiers for immune sequencing clone quantification. There are 13 residues in the CDR3. Trimming stripped 3 bases from V and 7 bases from J, with 12 bases between. Looked up from germline, CDR1 is SEHNR and CDR2 is FQNEAQ (reference sequence). This clonotype was counted many times. A CD8+CD4-CCR7+CD45RA+ gate was used to sort naive CD8 T cells. TCRdb ran MiXCR on the PCR reads and lists one entry per CDR3 protein. The sample yields about 510,000 distinct CDR3 sequences, roughly 26% seen once. The sequencing sample was made of naive CD8+ T cells from blood, with Jurkat cell RNA spiked in. Documented subset: FACS-sorted CD8+CD4-CCR7+CD45RA+ naive T cells. The chain carries TRBV7-9 and TRBJ1-1; no definite D call. The receptor was derived from a human donor in good health. Some libraries in this study had Jurkat cell RNA spiked in. Written as DNA, the CDR3 is TGTGCCAGCAGCTTCGATTGGGTAGGTGAAGCTTTCTTT. It is translated as CASSFDWVGEAFF.